This record concerns one T cell receptor beta chain sequence. What it binds is unknown. TCRdb's copy holds only in-frame clones and misses some; the assay was immunoSEQ multiplex PCR. The sample yields about 2.4 million clones, 93% seen once. Looked up from germline, CDR1 is SGHTA and CDR2 is FQGTGA. With V trimmed by 2 bases and J by 5 bases, 6 bases remained unmatched. There are 15 residues in the CDR3. This record belongs to a study of shared clonotypes between healthy human individuals. Findings and caveats of the study: Clonotypes shared by all four donors outscored non-shared clonotypes in generation probability.

The chain couples TRBV7-3 to TRBJ2-3; 8 positions agree with TRBD1. The sequenced material came from naive CD4+ T cells from PBMCs. Sample subset: CD45RA+ positively selected. This sequence was found in a man between 18 and 29 years old in good health. Some clones in this sample may be carry-over from other donors' samples. As DNA, the CDR3 is TGTGCCAGCAGCTTATCCCAAGGGACAGGAGATACGCAGTATTTT. It codes for CASSLSQGTGDTQYF.